A single sample gave rise to the 21 T cell receptor beta chains below, sequenced in a study of blood T cell repertoires in COVID-19. This table comes from immunoSEQ multiplex PCR, and its TCRdb copy is limited to in-frame clones, with some not included. The sample shows some 350,000 clones, about 89% of them seen only once. Sequencing input: peripheral blood. These receptors were obtained from a woman in her thirties with COVID-19, enrolled during active disease.

The gene calls are TRBV11-2 and TRBJ2-3; 8 bases line up with TRBD1. Unmatched junction bases numbered 6, after V lost 5 bases and J lost 2 bases. CDR3 size: 15 residues. CDR1 is SGHAT, CDR2 FQNNGV, per germline. Here the CDR3 DNA reads TGTGCCAGCAGCACTCGGACAGGGTTCACAGATACGCAGTATTTT. Residues: CASSTRTGFTDTQYF.

This clone was recorded once. The J gene is TRBJ2-1, the V gene TRBV11-3; maybe TRBD1 (6 bases). CDR1 and CDR2 from the germline V gene are SGHNT and YENEEA. The V and J ends lost 3 bases and 9 bases respectively, with 9 bases between them. The CDR3 spans 12 residues. The CDR3 bases are TGTGCCAGCAGCTTGGCCAGGGGTGAGCAGTTCTTC. It is translated as CASSLARGEQFF.

This sequence joins TRBV19 and TRBJ1-5; a weak D match, TRBD1 (6 bases). From germline, CDR1 is LNHDA and CDR2 SQIVND (reference sequence). V lost 7 bases and J 4 bases, leaving 14 bases between the germline ends. The CDR3 has 14 residues. Written as DNA, the CDR3 is TGTGCCAGTACTTTACTACAGGGTAATCAGCCCCAGCATTTT. Its translation is CASTLLQGNQPQHF.

The CDR3 sequence is CAWTSRHSNQPQHF. The CDR3 DNA is TGTGCCTGGACCTCCCGACATAGCAATCAGCCCCAGCATTTT. This chain uses TRBV30 with TRBJ1-5; no firm D call. The CDR3 runs 14 residues. V shed 4 bases and J shed 0 bases, with 10 bases lying between them. The germline V gene encodes CDR1 GTSNPN and CDR2 SVGIG (reference sequence). Full variable domain (remainder filled in from reference TRBV30 and TRBJ1-5): SQTIHQWPATLVQPVGSPLSLECTVEGTSNPNLYWYRQAAGRGLQLLFYSVGIGQISSEVPQNLSASRPQDRQFILSSKKLLLSDSGFYLCAWTSRHSNQPQHFGDGTRLSIL.

This chain links TRBV7-2 with TRBJ2-7; 7 bases agree with TRBD2. CDR3 size: 13 residues. J lost 2 bases, V lost 5 bases, and 3 bases had no gene match. CDR1 and CDR2 from the germline V gene are SGHTA and FQGNSA. CDR3 in amino acids: CASSQGLTYEQYF. CDR3 nucleotide sequence: TGTGCCAGCAGCCAGGGACTAACCTACGAGCAGTACTTC.

The chain employs TRBV28 and TRBJ1-6; D is undetermined. This CDR3 comprises 15 residues. CDR1 MDHEN and CDR2 SYDVKM come from the germline V gene. V was pared by 6 bases and J by 3 bases, with 12 bases between. The CDR3 region is CASSPPVFYNSPLHF. The CDR3 bases are TGTGCCAGCAGCCCCCCCGTGTTCTATAATTCACCCCTCCACTTT.

V gene TRBV15 combines with J gene TRBJ1-2, with D unresolved. Trimming took 0 bases from V and 8 from J, leaving 16 bases between them. Germline assignment: CDR1 LNHNV and CDR2 YYDKDF (reference sequence). The CDR3 totals 15 residues. CDR3 protein: CATSRDGRVAGGYTF. The CDR3 coding sequence is TGTGCCACCAGCAGAGATGGGAGGGTAGCGGGCGGCTACACCTTC.

This chain links TRBV6-2 or TRBV6-3 with TRBJ1-1, with 7 bases aligning to TRBD1. The CDR3 contains 14 residues. After removal of 5 bases from V and 1 base from J, the junction contained 4 bases not matched to a gene. Germline CDR1 reads MNHEY; CDR2 reads SVGEGT. This CDR3 reads CASSRTGQNTEAFF. Here the CDR3 DNA reads TGTGCCAGCAGTCGGACAGGCCAGAACACTGAAGCTTTCTTT.

The gene calls are TRBV2 and TRBJ1-2; 9 bases line up with TRBD1. The junction had 6 bases not matched to a gene; V was cut back by 3 bases and J by 4 bases. The CDR3 consists of 15 residues. Germline CDR1 reads SNHLY; CDR2 reads FYNNEI. The CDR3: CASSDTDRGLYGYTF. The DNA of the CDR3 is TGTGCCAGCAGTGATACGGACAGGGGTCTCTATGGCTACACCTTC.

This chain connects TRBV4-1 to TRBJ1-2; D remains unclear. The CDR3 has 11 amino acids. The germline gives CDR1 MGHRA, CDR2 YSYEKL. V gave up 5 bases and J gave up 5 bases, with 6 bases separating them. The CDR3 sequence: CASSGGYGYTF. The CDR3 DNA follows: TGCGCCAGCAGCGGCGGTTATGGCTACACCTTC.

V usage is TRBV7-9 and J usage is TRBJ1-2; maybe TRBD1 (6 bases). Per germline, CDR1 SEHNR and CDR2 FQNEAQ (reference sequence). Trimming shortened V by 5 bases and J by 7 bases, and 17 bases separated the two germline ends. The CDR3 is 14 amino acids. This CDR3 is CASSQNQGGSGYTF. The DNA for the CDR3 is TGTGCCAGCAGCCAGAATCAAGGGGGTAGTGGCTACACCTTC. The variable domain in full, completed from reference TRBV7-9 and TRBJ1-2, reads DTGVSQNPRHKITKRGQNVTFRCDPISEHNRLYWYRQTLGQGPEFLTYFQNEAQLEKSRLLSDRFSAERPKGSFSTLEIQRTEQGDSAMYLCASSQNQGGSGYTFGSGTRLTVV.

V gene TRBV5-1 combines with J gene TRBJ2-2, with a weak D call TRBD2 (5 bases). Germline assignment: CDR1 SGHRS and CDR2 YFSETQ. Trimming stripped 0 bases from V and 7 bases from J, with 10 bases between. The CDR3 is 14 residues long. The CDR3 DNA sequence: TGCGCCAGCAGCTTGGCTACTAGTGGCGGGGAGCTGTTTTTT. Translating it yields CASSLATSGGELFF.

Here the CDR3 DNA reads TGTGCCACCAGCCCTCACTCTGGGGGGGGACCCTACAATGAGCAGTTCTTC. Residues: CATSPHSGGGPYNEQFF. The chain uses TRBV15 and TRBJ2-1; 7 nucleotides line up with TRBD2. Per germline, CDR1 LNHNV and CDR2 YYDKDF (reference sequence). Trimming at V came to 5 bases and at J to 2 bases, leaving 12 bases not matched to a gene. This CDR3 has 17 residues.

This rearrangement joins TRBV5-1 to TRBJ2-3; TRBD2 matches 14 bases. The CDR3 totals 16 residues. Germline V gene sequence: CDR1 SGHRS, CDR2 YFSETQ. Trimming cost V 4 bases and J 6 bases; bases outside gene matches: 7. The CDR3 loop is CASSPGLAGVVDTQYF. The CDR3 DNA reads TGCGCCAGCAGCCCGGGACTAGCGGGAGTGGTGGATACGCAGTATTTT.

CDR3 in amino acids: CASSIEPTGTDNQPQHF. CDR3 DNA sequence: TGTGCCAGTAGTATAGAACCGACAGGAACGGACAATCAGCCCCAGCATTTT. The rearrangement uses TRBV19 and TRBJ1-5; a weak D match, TRBD1 (6 bases). Germline V gene sequence: CDR1 LNHDA, CDR2 SQIVND (reference sequence). Trimming took 0 bases from V and 3 from J, leaving 15 bases between them. The CDR3 length is 17 residues.

This clone was detected only a few times. The chain employs TRBV7-2 and TRBJ2-1; TRBD2 might be the D (5 bases). CDR3 length: 12 amino acids. CDR1 is SGHTA, CDR2 FQGNSA, per germline. The germline V and J ends were trimmed by 3 bases and 9 bases, with 9 bases remaining between them. The CDR3 region has the DNA TGTGCCAGCAGCTTTAGCGTGGGTGAGCAGTTCTTC. Translation gives CASSFSVGEQFF.

The genes are TRBV5-1 and TRBJ2-5, with no clear D. CDR3 size: 14 residues. Trimming cost V 1 base and J 2 bases, with 9 bases left between them. Germline values: CDR1 SGHRS, CDR2 YFSETQ. The CDR3 loop reads CASSLLGAQETQYF. The CDR3 DNA is TGCGCCAGCAGCTTGCTGGGCGCACAAGAGACCCAGTACTTC.

DNA of the CDR3: TGCGCCAGCAGTTGGGACAGGGGGAACACTGAAGCTTTCTTT. As protein: CASSWDRGNTEAFF. The gene calls are TRBV10-2 and TRBJ1-1; 10 bases agree with TRBD1. CDR3 length: 14 residues. Germline V CDR1 and CDR2: WSHSY, SAAADI. Germline trimming cut 5 bases from V and 1 base from J; bases unmatched to any gene: 1.

J is TRBJ2-3 and V is TRBV21-1; the table's D gene call, TRBD1, was not cross checked with the DNA. TRBV21-1 is a documented pseudogene. The CDR3 covers 14 residues. The CDR3 coding sequence is TGTGCCAGGATTACAGGGCCCCCCACAGATACGCAGTATTTT. Translated: CARITGPPTDTQYF.

The V and J genes are TRBV6-2 or TRBV6-3 and TRBJ2-7, with TRBD1 identical over 7 bases. This CDR3 has 16 amino acids. CDR1 is MNHEY, CDR2 SVGEGT, per germline. The ends lost 0 bases at V and 4 bases at J; junction bases unmatched: 9. The CDR3: CASSYSRSQGQYEQYF. The CDR3 nucleotides are TGTGCCAGCAGTTACTCGAGATCACAGGGGCAATACGAGCAGTACTTC.

This CDR3 is CASQEGGTSGHNEQFF. The CDR3 bases are TGTGCCAGCCAGGAGGGCGGGACTAGCGGTCACAATGAGCAGTTCTTC. J is TRBJ2-1 and V is TRBV3-1 (or the pseudogene TRBV3-2), with TRBD2 matching 11 bases. The V and J ends lost 8 bases and 5 bases, in that order; junction bases with no gene match: 11. The CDR3 is made up of 16 amino acids. CDR1 and CDR2 (germline): LGHDT, YNNKEL (reference sequence).